What follows are 30 T cell receptor beta chains derived from one specimen sequenced in a study of shared clonotypes between healthy human individuals. Terminally differentiated effector memory CD45RA+ cells were excluded by CCR7 positive selection of CD45RO-negative cells. Method: immunoSEQ multiplex PCR; TCRdb's copy keeps in-frame clones and lacks some. The table has about 2.1 million clones, 93% seen once; the top ten hold under 2%. Sequenced input: naive CD8+ T cells from PBMCs. Receptor source: a young man in good health. Some clones in this sample may be carry-over from other donors' samples.

V gene TRBV5-6 combines with J gene TRBJ1-5, with D tentatively TRBD1 (6 bases). This CDR3 is 15 amino acids long. The germline V and J ends were trimmed by 4 bases and 2 bases, with 13 bases remaining between them. Per the germline V gene, CDR1 is SGHDT and CDR2 is YYEEEE. The CDR3 loop reads CASSRSPGGNQPQHF. CDR3 nucleotides: TGTGCCAGCAGCCGCTCTCCAGGGGGCAATCAGCCCCAGCATTTT.

This chain links TRBV7-8 with TRBJ2-3; possibly TRBD2 for D (6 bases). Germline CDR1 SGHVS, CDR2 FQNEAQ. This CDR3 is 13 amino acids long. The V and J ends lost 11 bases and 2 bases respectively, with 14 bases between them. CDR3 DNA: TGTGCCGCGTCCGGGGGACCCACAGATACGCAGTATTTT. Protein sequence: CAASGGPTDTQYF. Filled out from reference TRBV7-8 and TRBJ2-3, the complete variable domain reads GAGVSQSPRYKVAKRGQDVALRCDPISGHVSLFWYQQALGQGPEFLTYFQNEAQLDKSGLPSDRFFAERPEGSVSTLKIQRTQQEDSAVYLCAASGGPTDTQYFGPGTRLTVL.

This clone was seen only once. This chain connects TRBV14 to TRBJ1-2, with a possible D match to TRBD1 (5 bases). The CDR3 runs 15 residues. Germline CDR1 and CDR2: SGHDN and FVKESK. Between the trimmed V and J ends, which lost 4 bases and 2 bases, there was a span of 14 bases. DNA for the CDR3: TGTGCCAGCAGCCCGCCGGGGCCGGGGAACTATGGCTACACCTTC. This gives the protein CASSPPGPGNYGYTF.

This chain uses TRBV15 with TRBJ1-1; D is uncertain. The CDR3 is 13 amino acids. The germline V gene encodes CDR1 LNHNV and CDR2 YYDKDF (reference sequence). With 0 bases removed from V and 8 bases from J, the gap between germline ends came to 10 bases. The CDR3 nucleotides read TGTGCCACCAGCAGAGAGGGTTGGGTGGAAGCTTTCTTT. Translating gives CATSREGWVEAFF.

Concerning this clone: This likely comes from a read error, as the CDR3 has no conserved phenylalanine or tryptophan at its end. The limits of the CDR3 on the DNA are not certain, so only TCRdb's listed CDR3 is given. The chain is built from TRBV29-1 and TRBJ2-7; TRBD2 is taken as the D call from the table, unchecked against the DNA. In germline, CDR1 is SQVTM, CDR2 ANQGSEA. The CDR3 is 9 residues long, counting both termini. CDR3 residues: CSVVDSGGD.

V and J are TRBV6-1 and TRBJ2-1, with TRBD2 matching 8 bases. The CDR3 extends over 15 amino acids. Per germline, CDR1 MNHNS and CDR2 SASEGT. After removal of 4 bases from V and 8 bases from J, the junction contained 10 bases not matched to a gene. In DNA form, the CDR3 reads TGTGCCAGCAGTGGCGGACTAGCCGAGCCCCATGAGCAGTTCTTC. It is translated as CASSGGLAEPHEQFF.

The chain joins TRBV7-9 to TRBJ1-4; possibly TRBD1 for D (6 bases). The CDR3 consists of 15 residues. Germline V lookup: CDR1 SEHNR, CDR2 FQNEAQ (reference sequence). Trimming left V 3 bases short and J 7 bases short, with 15 bases between. Here the CDR3 reads CASSLGTRVPEKLFF. The CDR3 DNA sequence: TGTGCCAGCAGCTTGGGGACAAGAGTCCCTGAAAAACTGTTTTTT.

The rearrangement joins TRBV11-3 to TRBJ2-2; 9 bases line up with TRBD2. The CDR3 extends over 20 amino acids. V lost 5 bases and J lost 1; bases outside the gene matches: 17. The germline CDR1 and CDR2 sequences are SGHNT and YENEEA. CDR3 amino acids: CASSTGDAGLAGENTGELFF. The CDR3 DNA reads TGTGCCAGCAGCACGGGGGACGCCGGGTTAGCGGGAGAGAACACCGGGGAGCTGTTTTTT.

The V call is TRBV7-7, the J call TRBJ2-3, with 8 bases that match TRBD2. CDR1 is SSHAT, CDR2 FNYEAQ, per germline (reference sequence). The J segment lost 6 bases and the V segment lost 0 bases, leaving 5 bases of the junction unmatched. This CDR3 is built from 15 residues. CDR3 protein: CASSLAAGAGDTQYF. The CDR3 nucleotides are TGTGCCAGCAGCTTAGCAGCGGGAGCGGGGGATACGCAGTATTTT.

V and J are TRBV11-2 and TRBJ2-1; maybe TRBD1 (5 bases). The CDR3 has 14 residues. V shed 3 bases and J shed 8 bases, with 14 bases lying between them. The germline V gene has CDR1 SGHAT and CDR2 FQNNGV. CDR3 loop: CASSFSIRVDEQFF. CDR3 DNA sequence: TGTGCCAGCAGCTTTTCCATCAGGGTCGATGAGCAGTTCTTC. Full variable domain (remainder filled in from reference TRBV11-2 and TRBJ2-1): EAGVAQSPRYKIIEKRQSVAFWCNPISGHATLYWYQQILGQGPKLLIQFQNNGVVDDSQLPKDRFSAERLKGVDSTLKIQPAKLEDSAVYLCASSFSIRVDEQFFGPGTRLTVL.

The chain employs TRBV27 and TRBJ2-1; D is undetermined. The length of the CDR3 is 14 residues. V shed 2 bases and J shed 6 bases, with 11 bases lying between them. CDR1 and CDR2 (germline): MNHEY, SMNVEV (reference sequence). CDR3 bases: TGTGCCAGCAGTTTAGCGGACCCGGGCAATGAGCAGTTCTTC. Protein product: CASSLADPGNEQFF.

This rearrangement joins TRBV15 to TRBJ1-2, with 9 bases identical to TRBD1. The V gene end was trimmed by 5 bases and the J gene end by 7 bases; junction bases not matched to a gene: 14. CDR3 size: 16 residues. Germline V gene sequence: CDR1 LNHNV, CDR2 YYDKDF (reference sequence). The chain's CDR3 is CATSGSYPTGGRGYTF. CDR3 DNA sequence: TGTGCCACCAGCGGATCCTACCCAACAGGGGGCCGTGGCTACACCTTC.

The CDR3 here is CSVLGGDYGYTF. As DNA, the CDR3 is TGCAGCGTCCTGGGGGGGGATTATGGCTACACCTTC. The V call is TRBV29-1, the J call TRBJ1-2; TRBD1 is a possible D gene (5 bases). Deletions cut 6 bases from V and 5 bases from J, with 13 bases between. Germline CDR1 and CDR2: SQVTM and ANQGSEA. The CDR3 covers 12 residues. Filled out from reference TRBV29-1 and TRBJ1-2, the complete variable domain reads SAVISQKPSRDICQRGTSLTIQCQVDSQVTMMFWYRQQPGQSLTLIATANQGSEATYESGFVIDKFPISRPNLTFSTLTVSNMSPEDSSIYLCSVLGGDYGYTFGSGTRLTVV.

This clone came up once. This chain uses TRBV9 with TRBJ1-1; D is perhaps TRBD1 (5 bases). The CDR3 consists of 12 residues. The germline V gene has CDR1 SGDLS and CDR2 YYNGEE. Trimming pared 3 bases from V and 6 bases from J, leaving 9 bases between. This CDR3 is CASSGGPPEAFF. The CDR3 DNA is TGTGCCAGCAGCGGGGGACCCCCTGAAGCTTTCTTT.

This clone was counted a few times. The sample holds other DNA sequences that translate to the same CDR3. V usage is TRBV10-3 and J usage is TRBJ1-1; no clear D gene. The CDR3 has 14 amino acids. CDR1 is ENHRY and CDR2 is SYGVKD in the germline V gene. The V and J ends lost 0 bases and 5 bases respectively, with 10 bases between them. CDR3 in amino acids: CAISESRGNTEAFF. The CDR3 DNA reads TGTGCCATCAGTGAGTCGCGGGGAAATACTGAAGCTTTCTTT.

The J gene is TRBJ1-2, the V gene TRBV9; 7 nucleotides agree with TRBD1. The J segment lost 5 bases and the V segment lost 4 bases, leaving 20 bases of the junction unmatched. The CDR3 spans 18 residues. In germline, CDR1 is SGDLS, CDR2 YYNGEE. This chain's CDR3 is CASSLQDRQLAPDYGYTF. The CDR3 DNA reads TGTGCCAGCAGCCTCCAGGACAGGCAACTTGCCCCCGATTATGGCTACACCTTC.

In its sample, this clone was seen a few times. The chain is built from TRBV27 and TRBJ1-2, with no clear D. Germline CDR1 is MNHEY and CDR2 is SMNVEV (reference sequence). This CDR3 has 13 residues. Trimming left V 0 bases short and J 5 bases short, with 7 bases between. CDR3 loop: CASSLSAAYGYTF. The CDR3 DNA is TGTGCCAGCAGTTTATCAGCGGCATATGGCTACACCTTC.

As concerns this clone: Within the sample, other DNA sequences also encode this same CDR3. The chain carries TRBV27 and TRBJ2-7; the match to TRBD1 covers 7 bases. J lost 6 bases, V lost 3 bases, and 8 bases had no gene match. The CDR3 covers 14 residues. Germline values: CDR1 MNHEY, CDR2 SMNVEV (reference sequence). CDR3 nucleotides: TGTGCCAGCAGTTTTCGGGACAGCCTCTCCGAGCAGTACTTC. Translated, it gives CASSFRDSLSEQYF.

The chain joins TRBV30 to TRBJ2-1; no clear D. The germline V gene encodes CDR1 GTSNPN and CDR2 SVGIG (reference sequence). V lost 0 bases and J lost 9, with 6 bases in between. The CDR3 is 11 amino acids. Written as DNA, the CDR3 is TGTGCCTGGAGTGTTAGTAGTGAGCAGTTCTTC. Amino acid sequence: CAWSVSSEQFF.

The chain carries TRBV6-1 and TRBJ2-3; unclear D gene. CDR3 length equals 13 residues. Germline CDR1 reads MNHNS; CDR2 reads SASEGT. Trimming took off 1 base at V and 5 bases at J, with 7 bases between the two ends. This CDR3 is CASSEDRLDTQYF. CDR3 DNA sequence: TGTGCCAGCAGTGAAGATCGATTAGATACGCAGTATTTT.

The rearrangement joins TRBV5-1 to TRBJ2-7; the match to TRBD1 covers 9 bases. Germline V lookup: CDR1 SGHRS, CDR2 YFSETQ. After removal of 3 bases from V and 3 bases from J, the junction contained 4 bases not matched to a gene. CDR3 length equals 14 residues. CDR3 sequence (DNA): TGCGCCAGCAGCTGGACAGGGGAGCGCTACGAGCAGTACTTC. As protein: CASSWTGERYEQYF.

The J gene is TRBJ1-4, the V gene TRBV18; tentatively, D is TRBD1 (5 bases). The germline V gene encodes CDR1 KGHSH and CDR2 LQKENI. Trimming removed 3 bases at V and 7 bases at J, with 15 bases between. The CDR3 is 15 residues long. CDR3 residues: CASSPARGGTEKLFF. In nucleotides, the CDR3 is TGTGCCAGCTCACCTGCGAGGGGCGGCACTGAAAAACTGTTTTTT.

In this sample, this clone turned up once. This chain joins TRBV27 and TRBJ1-4; the D gene is possibly TRBD1 (6 bases). The CDR3 has 17 residues. V gave up 5 bases and J gave up 7 bases, with 23 bases separating them. Germline V lookup: CDR1 MNHEY, CDR2 SMNVEV (reference sequence). This CDR3 reads CASSPSGTQIRSEKLFF. The DNA for the CDR3 is TGTGCCAGCAGTCCTTCGGGGACACAGATACGAAGTGAAAAACTGTTTTTT.

The rearrangement links TRBV27 to TRBJ1-1; D remains ambiguous. Looked up from germline, CDR1 is MNHEY and CDR2 is SMNVEV (reference sequence). The CDR3 sequence is 15 residues long. The V and J ends lost 4 bases and 5 bases respectively, with 17 bases between them. The CDR3 DNA sequence: TGTGCCAGCAGTTCTCGAGCAGATGTGAGAACTGAAGCTTTCTTT. Protein product: CASSSRADVRTEAFF.

The chain links TRBV6-5 to TRBJ2-1, with 10 bases that match TRBD2. The CDR3 totals 14 residues. V shed 7 bases, J shed 5 bases, and the junction held 5 bases outside the gene matches. Looked up from germline, CDR1 is MNHEY and CDR2 is SVGAGI. CDR3 sequence reads: CASKRTSGNNEQFF. The CDR3 nucleotides read TGTGCCAGCAAGAGGACTAGCGGTAACAATGAGCAGTTCTTC.

This chain links TRBV14 with TRBJ2-3, with TRBD2 matching over 7 bases. The germline gives CDR1 SGHDN, CDR2 FVKESK. The CDR3 runs 15 residues. Trimming cost V 1 base and J 0 bases; bases outside gene matches: 1. CDR3 sequence: CASSQVRGSTDTQYF. CDR3 nucleotides: TGTGCCAGCAGCCAAGTGCGGGGGAGCACAGATACGCAGTATTTT.

The V call is TRBV9, the J call TRBJ2-7, with TRBD2 as a possible D gene (5 bases). Germline CDR1 and CDR2: SGDLS and YYNGEE. V lost 2 bases, J lost 5 bases, and 14 bases lay in between. The CDR3 spans 14 residues. The DNA of the CDR3 is TGTGCCAGCAGCGTTTATGGGTCGGAGGACGAGCAGTACTTC. Its translation: CASSVYGSEDEQYF.

V usage is TRBV12-5 and J usage is TRBJ1-1; tentative D call: TRBD1 (6 bases). The CDR3 extends over 12 amino acids. The V end was cut by 8 bases, the J end by 5 bases, with 12 bases between. Per the germline V gene, CDR1 is LGHNT and CDR2 is FRNRAP. The CDR3 loop is CASSGVLTEAFF. CDR3 coding DNA: TGTGCTAGTTCAGGGGTATTAACTGAAGCTTTCTTT. Full variable domain (remainder filled in from reference TRBV12-5 and TRBJ1-1): DARVTQTPRHKVTEMGQEVTMRCQPILGHNTVFWYRQTMMQGLELLAYFRNRAPLDDSGMPKDRFSAEMPDATLATLKIQPSEPRDSAVYFCASSGVLTEAFFGQGTRLTVV.

CDR3 loop: CASSVHRSEGSGQVTNTGELFF. The CDR3 bases are TGTGCCAGCAGCGTACACCGCAGTGAAGGGTCCGGGCAGGTTACGAACACCGGGGAGCTGTTTTTT. This chain joins TRBV9 and TRBJ2-2; D remains ambiguous. Trimming removed 1 base from V and 0 bases from J, with 28 bases in between. The CDR3 sequence is 22 residues long. Germline V gene data show CDR1 as SGDLS and CDR2 as YYNGEE.

The genes are TRBV4-3 and TRBJ1-4; D perhaps matches TRBD1 (5 bases). V was cut by 2 bases and J by 7 bases, with 11 bases left in between. The germline gives CDR1 LGHNA, CDR2 YSLEER. This CDR3 comprises 14 residues. The CDR3 region is CASSQRRGSEKLFF. The CDR3 region has the DNA TGCGCCAGCAGCCAAAGGAGGGGTAGTGAAAAACTGTTTTTT.